The source of this TCR beta chain is a study of shared clonotypes between healthy human individuals. Germline V gene sequence: CDR1 SQVTM, CDR2 ANQGSEA. Trimming left V 4 bases short and J 5 bases short, with 24 bases between. The CDR3 totals 16 residues. Assay execution proceeded at the deep level. Here immunoSEQ multiplex PCR was the method, and the copy in TCRdb shows in-frame clones only, minus some. The profile shows some 1,400,000 clones, around 95% of them singletons. This chain uses TRBV29-1 with TRBJ2-7; either TRBD1 or TRBD2 may supply D (5 bases each). The TCR was taken from a man aged 25-45 years in good health. The specimen was naive CD4+ T cells sorted from blood. Noted subset: CD45RA+ positively selected. CDR3 nucleotides: TGCAGCGTTGTAGGGATGACAGCCCGGGGCCCCAACGAGCAGTACTTC. Translating it yields CSVVGMTARGPNEQYF.